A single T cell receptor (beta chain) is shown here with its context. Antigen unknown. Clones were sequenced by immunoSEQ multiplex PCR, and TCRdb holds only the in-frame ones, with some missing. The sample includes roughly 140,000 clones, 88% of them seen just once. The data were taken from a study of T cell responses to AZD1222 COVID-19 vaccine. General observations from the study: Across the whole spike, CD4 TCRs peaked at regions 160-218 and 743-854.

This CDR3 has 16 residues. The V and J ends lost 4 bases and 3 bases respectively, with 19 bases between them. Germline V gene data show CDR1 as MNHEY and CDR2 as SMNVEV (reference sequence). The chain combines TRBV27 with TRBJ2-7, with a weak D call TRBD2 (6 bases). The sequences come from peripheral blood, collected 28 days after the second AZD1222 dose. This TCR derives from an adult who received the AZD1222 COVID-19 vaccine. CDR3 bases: TGTGCCAGCAGTTCCTACCGGGACTTGAGATTCTACGAGCAGTACTTC. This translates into CASSSYRDLRFYEQYF.